The rows below give T cell receptor beta chains drawn from one sample of a study of blood T cell repertoires in COVID-19. Clones were read by immunoSEQ multiplex PCR, and TCRdb kept only the in-frame ones, dropping some. Here the sample spans around 100,000 clones, about 92% being singletons. The source material was peripheral blood. These receptors originate from a man aged 18 to 29 with COVID-19, enrolled during active disease. The CDR3 runs from the conserved cysteine through the conserved F or W. A D gene is named only where the DNA matches it firmly. The size of a clone is reported for some rows only, either as once, few or many, or as a class for expanded clones.

d_call cdr3_length clone_size j_call v_call cdr3_nt cdr3_aa
- 11 - TRBJ2-1 TRBV18 TGTGCCAGCTCACCGGCTAATGAGCAGTTCTTC CASSPANEQFF
- 15 - TRBJ2-3 TRBV4-3 TGCGCCAGCAGCCAAGTAGTTAGTAGCACAGATACGCAGTATTTT CASSQVVSSTDTQYF
- 15 - TRBJ1-1 TRBV18 TGTGCCAGCTCACCACCGGCGGCTTGGGGCGCTGAAGCTTTCTTT CASSPPAAWGAEAFF
TRBD1 16 - TRBJ2-1 TRBV7-3 TGTGCCAGCAGCCTAATTGGACAGGGGGCCTACAATGAGCAGTTCTTC CASSLIGQGAYNEQFF
TRBD1 13 - TRBJ1-2 TRBV11-1 TGTGCCAGCAGCTTTGGACAGGGCCATGGCTACACCTTC CASSFGQGHGYTF
- 13 - TRBJ2-7 TRBV28 TGTGCCAGCAGGCCCGGGACATATTACGAGCAGTACTTC CASRPGTYYEQYF
- 19 - TRBJ2-1 TRBV18 TGTGCCAGCTCACCAAAGACCCCGGGACACATTAGCTCCTACAATGAGCAGTTCTTC CASSPKTPGHISSYNEQFF
TRBD1 16 - TRBJ1-2 TRBV7-9 TGTGCCAGCAGCTTAGCGAAAGGGACAGGGGGTCAAGGCTACACCTTC CASSLAKGTGGQGYTF
- 16 - TRBJ1-1 TRBV3-1/TRBV3-2 TGTGCCAGCAGCATTTTGGGAGGGCGGTTTGAGACTGAAGCTTTCTTT CASSILGGRFETEAFF
TRBD1 14 - TRBJ2-2 TRBV10-3 TGTGCCACCCGACAGGGTACGAACACCGGGGAGCTGTTTTTT CATRQGTNTGELFF
- 14 - TRBJ1-2 TRBV14 TGTGCCAGCAGCCAAGGCGTCAGGGGAATGGGCTACACCTTC CASSQGVRGMGYTF
- 13 - TRBJ1-5 TRBV30 TGTGCCTGGAGTGCCGACAGAAATCAGCCCCAGCATTTT CAWSADRNQPQHF
TRBD1 13 - TRBJ1-1 TRBV28 TGTGCCAGCAGTTTAACGGGGGGACAGGTAGCTTTCTTT CASSLTGGQVAFF
TRBD1 13 few TRBJ1-2 TRBV7-9 TGTGCCAGCAGCCGGGACAGGGTTGATGGCTACACCTTC CASSRDRVDGYTF
- 14 - TRBJ1-2 TRBV10-3 TGTGCCATCAGTGACAGGCCTAACGGCTATGGCTACACCTTC CAISDRPNGYGYTF
- 13 - TRBJ2-3 TRBV30 TGTGCCTGGTCAGGGGCTAGCACAGATACGCAGTATTTT CAWSGASTDTQYF
- 11 - TRBJ2-5 TRBV29-1 TGCAGCGTTGAAGAGGCCGAGACCCAGTACTTC CSVEEAETQYF
- 13 - TRBJ1-2 TRBV10-3 TGTGCCATCAGTGAACAGCAGGGCGATGGCTACACCTTC CAISEQQGDGYTF
TRBD1 16 - TRBJ2-6 TRBV9 TGTGCCAGCAGCGGAACGACAGGGCTCGGGGCCAACGTCCTGACTTTC CASSGTTGLGANVLTF
- 18 - TRBJ2-2 TRBV28 TGTGCCAGCAGTTTATCCCCCGGAAGGGGTCTTATCCCCGGGGAGCTGTTTTTT CASSLSPGRGLIPGELFF